The 5 T cell receptor beta chains reported below all come from one sample, sequenced in a study of long-term antiretroviral therapy in people with HIV. It was version v3.0 of the immunoSEQ assay that was run at survey level. Libraries were prepared by immunoSEQ multiplex PCR; TCRdb keeps only in-frame clonotypes and omits some of them. The sample includes thousands of clones, 88% seen only once; the top ten take 6.1%. The starting material was unsorted PBMCs, obtained 1.3 years after starting antiretroviral therapy. Receptors were obtained from a woman between 50 and 59 years old with HIV.

The chain employs TRBV9 and TRBJ2-3; TRBD1 agrees at 10 bases. Looked up from germline, CDR1 is SGDLS and CDR2 is YYNGEE. The CDR3 sequence is 16 residues long. Losses at the gene ends were 9 bases for V and 0 bases for J; bases not matched to a gene: 10. CDR3: CATRGTGDFSTDTQYF. Here the CDR3 DNA reads TGTGCCACCCGAGGGACAGGGGACTTTAGCACAGATACGCAGTATTTT. Full variable domain (remainder filled in from reference TRBV9 and TRBJ2-3): DSGVTQTPKHLITATGQRVTLRCSPRSGDLSVYWYQQSLDQGLQFLIQYYNGEERAKGNILERFSAQQFPDLHSELNLSSLELGDSALYFCATRGTGDFSTDTQYFGPGTRLTVL.

The V call is TRBV19, the J call TRBJ1-3, with D tentatively TRBD1 (6 bases). Germline V gene data show CDR1 as LNHDA and CDR2 as SQIVND (reference sequence). CDR3 length equals 15 residues. Trimming removed 4 bases at V and 4 bases at J, with 14 bases between. CDR3 protein: CASSTTGVGGNTIYF. The CDR3 region has the DNA TGTGCCAGTAGTACGACAGGTGTAGGCGGAAACACCATATATTTT.

This clone came up once. The gene calls are TRBV28 and TRBJ1-1; 8 positions agree with TRBD1. V was pared by 2 bases and J by 5 bases, with 4 bases of the junction left unmatched. Per the germline V gene, CDR1 is MDHEN and CDR2 is SYDVKM. The CDR3 is 14 amino acids. The CDR3 reads CASSLQGAFTEAFF. In nucleotides, the CDR3 is TGTGCCAGCAGTTTACAGGGGGCGTTTACTGAAGCTTTCTTT. The entire variable domain, with the rest obtained from reference TRBV28 and TRBJ1-1, is as follows: DVKVTQSSRYLVKRTGEKVFLECVQDMDHENMFWYRQDPGLGLRLIYFSYDVKMKEKGDIPEGYSVSREKKERFSLILESASTNQTSMYLCASSLQGAFTEAFFGQGTRLTVV.

The chain couples TRBV4-2 to TRBJ1-4; D ambiguous. V was trimmed by 4 bases and J by 4 bases, leaving 10 bases between them. CDR1 and CDR2 from the germline V gene are LGHNA and YNFKEQ. The CDR3 is made up of 14 amino acids. CDR3 sequence (DNA): TGTGCCAGCAGCCGGTCGCTTGATAATGAAAAACTGTTTTTT. Amino acid sequence: CASSRSLDNEKLFF.

J is TRBJ2-1 and V is TRBV10-1; TRBD1 or TRBD2 may be the D gene (6 bases each). Germline CDR1 reads WNHNN; CDR2 reads SYGVQD (reference sequence). The V end lost 0 bases, the J end lost 4 bases, and 13 bases lay between the germline ends. The CDR3 length is 16 residues. The CDR3 loop reads CASSESSGAAYNEQFF. CDR3 nucleotides: TGCGCCAGCAGTGAGTCGTCGGGGGCCGCTTACAATGAGCAGTTCTTC.